The 27 T cell receptor beta chains reported below all come from one sample, sequenced in a study of STAT5B mutations in CD4+ large granular lymphocyte leukemia. The table came from immunoSEQ multiplex PCR; TCRdb's copy has only in-frame clones and leaves some out. The repertoire holds tens of thousands of clones, with approximately 70% as singletons. The sequenced material came from CD4+ T cells from blood buffy coats. Receptors originate from a human donor in good health.

The chain employs TRBV6-6 and TRBJ1-2; the D is unclear. Germline V CDR1 and CDR2: MNHNY, SVGAGI (reference sequence). The CDR3 sequence is 14 residues long. Trimming removed 7 bases from V and 3 bases from J, with 15 bases in between. The DNA of the CDR3 is TGTGCCAGCACCGCCGAGGCAGGCGACTATGGCTACACCTTC. Its translation: CASTAEAGDYGYTF.

This clone appeared a few times. The chain is built from TRBV6-1 and TRBJ1-1; TRBD1 matches at 9 bases. V lost 7 bases to trimming and J lost 4 bases; unmatched junction nucleotides: 4. The CDR3 has 13 residues. Germline-derived CDR1 and CDR2 are MNHNS and SASEGT. This CDR3 reads CASKNRGRTEAFF. The DNA of the CDR3 is TGTGCCAGCAAAAACAGGGGGCGCACTGAAGCTTTCTTT.

The gene calls are TRBV7-9 and TRBJ1-2; perhaps TRBD1 as D (5 bases). V was cut by 4 bases and J by 3 bases, with 21 bases left in between. The CDR3 is 17 amino acids. Germline V gene data show CDR1 as SEHNR and CDR2 as FQNEAQ (reference sequence). CDR3 protein: CASSSAGAGRSHYGYTF. The CDR3, as DNA: TGTGCCAGCAGCTCCGCTGGGGCAGGGCGTTCGCACTATGGCTACACCTTC.

V usage is TRBV10-3 and J usage is TRBJ1-3, with D possibly TRBD1 on 5 matching bases. Looked up from germline, CDR1 is ENHRY and CDR2 is SYGVKD. V was trimmed by 3 bases and J by 0 bases, leaving 18 bases between them. This CDR3 contains 18 residues. CDR3 sequence (DNA): TGTGCCATCAGTGACCCCCTGGGCAGGGCCGCCTCTGGAAACACCATATATTTT. Translated: CAISDPLGRAASGNTIYF.

This chain connects TRBV30 to TRBJ1-2, with D unclear. The CDR3 has 13 residues. V lost 1 base, J lost 2 bases, and 8 bases lay in between. Germline CDR1 is GTSNPN and CDR2 is SVGIG (reference sequence). The CDR3 coding sequence is TGTGCCTGGAGTGGCCAAGCGAACTATGGCTACACCTTC. Translation: CAWSGQANYGYTF.

The chain couples TRBV30 to TRBJ2-2; the match to TRBD1 covers 9 bases. This CDR3 has 17 residues. V lost 3 bases and J lost 3; bases outside the gene matches: 11. CDR1 and CDR2 from the germline V gene are GTSNPN and SVGIG (reference sequence). Written as DNA, the CDR3 is TGTGCCTGGAGGAGGGGGCCCGGACAGGGGTACACCGGGGAGCTGTTTTTT. It specifies CAWRRGPGQGYTGELFF. Using reference TRBV30 and TRBJ2-2 for the parts outside the CDR3, the full variable domain is SQTIHQWPATLVQPVGSPLSLECTVEGTSNPNLYWYRQAAGRGLQLLFYSVGIGQISSEVPQNLSASRPQDRQFILSSKKLLLSDSGFYLCAWRRGPGQGYTGELFFGEGSRLTVL.

A note on this clone: An end of the junction does not agree with germline; a read error may underlie this. The chain uses TRBV5-6 and TRBJ2-1; D remains unclear. CDR3 length: 12 residues. The germline V gene has CDR1 SGHDT and CDR2 YYEEEE. The CDR3 DNA reads as TGTGCCAGCAGCTTGATCTCGAATGGGCAGTTCTTC. It encodes CASSLISNGQFF.

The chain carries TRBV7-6 and TRBJ2-5; possibly TRBD2 for D (5 bases). With 5 bases removed from V and 1 base from J, the gap between germline ends came to 8 bases. The germline V gene has CDR1 SGHVS and CDR2 FNYEAQ. This CDR3 has 13 amino acids. The CDR3 protein is CASSDRGQETQYF. Written as DNA, the CDR3 is TGTGCCAGCAGCGACCGGGGCCAAGAGACCCAGTACTTC.

The chain is built from TRBV7-2 and TRBJ1-5; D unclear. Between the trimmed V and J ends, which lost 2 bases and 0 bases, there was a span of 8 bases. From germline, CDR1 is SGHTA and CDR2 FQGNSA. The CDR3 has 15 residues. CDR3 sequence (DNA): TGTGCCAGCAGCTTAAAGGGCTATAGCAATCAGCCCCAGCATTTT. Its translation: CASSLKGYSNQPQHF.

CDR3 protein: CASRAPGDTQYF. For the CDR3, the DNA is TGTGCCAGCAGGGCACCTGGGGATACGCAGTATTTT. V usage is TRBV6-5 and J usage is TRBJ2-3, with D uncertain. In germline, CDR1 is MNHEY, CDR2 SVGAGI. Trimming stripped 6 bases from V and 6 bases from J, with 10 bases between. The CDR3 length is 12 residues.

This chain links TRBV10-3 with TRBJ2-3; D unclear. This CDR3 contains 13 residues. V was trimmed by 2 bases and J by 1 base, leaving 4 bases between them. In germline, CDR1 is ENHRY, CDR2 SYGVKD. The DNA for the CDR3 is TGTGCCATCAGTGAGACAGGCACAGATACGCAGTATTTT. Translating it yields CAISETGTDTQYF.

The chain is built from TRBV5-6 and TRBJ2-3; D remains unclear. The length of the CDR3 is 16 residues. The V and J ends lost 9 bases and 2 bases respectively, with 22 bases between them. Germline CDR1 reads SGHDT; CDR2 reads YYEEEE. The CDR3 region has the DNA TGTGCCACCTCACCCTTACAGCAGGCGAACACAGATACGCAGTATTTT. Translating it yields CATSPLQQANTDTQYF.

The V call is TRBV6-1, the J call TRBJ1-6; 7 nucleotides agree with TRBD1. J was trimmed by 8 bases and V by 5 bases; bases with no gene match: 6. CDR3 size: 14 residues. The germline V gene encodes CDR1 MNHNS and CDR2 SASEGT. CDR3 residues: CASSRDREDSPLHF. Here the CDR3 DNA reads TGTGCCAGCAGTAGAGACAGGGAAGATTCACCCCTCCACTTT.

The chain combines TRBV19 with TRBJ2-4, with D possibly TRBD1 on 7 matching bases. Trimming stripped 5 bases from V and 2 bases from J, with 13 bases between. Germline V gives CDR1 LNHDA, CDR2 SQIVND (reference sequence). There are 15 residues in the CDR3. CDR3 bases: TGTGCCAGTAGTCCGACAGGGAGGTCCAAAAACATTCAGTACTTC. Encoded protein: CASSPTGRSKNIQYF.

The count of this clone is one. This chain connects TRBV6-6 to TRBJ1-2, with D unclear. Germline CDR1 MNHNY, CDR2 SVGAGI (reference sequence). The CDR3 has 12 residues. The V end was cut by 0 bases, the J end by 6 bases, with 5 bases between. CDR3 in DNA: TGTGCCAGCAGTTACTCGACGGATGGCTACACCTTC. Protein sequence: CASSYSTDGYTF.

For the CDR3, the DNA is TGTGCCAGCAGCGTAGGTTCAGCGGGGGGCGTCAATGAGCAGTTCTTC. This gives the protein CASSVGSAGGVNEQFF. The chain carries TRBV9 and TRBJ2-1; the match to TRBD2 covers 9 bases. This CDR3 is 16 amino acids long. Trimming at V came to 0 bases and at J to 6 bases, leaving 7 bases not matched to a gene. Germline values: CDR1 SGDLS, CDR2 YYNGEE.

CDR3 DNA: TGTGCCAGCAGCTCCGGGACTAGCGGGGGTGGCCGGAATACGCAGTATTTT. Protein: CASSSGTSGGGRNTQYF. V is TRBV7-2 and J is TRBJ2-3, with 14 bases that match TRBD2. The CDR3 has 17 residues. J was trimmed by 7 bases and V by 4 bases; bases with no gene match: 10. Germline V CDR1 and CDR2: SGHTA, FQGNSA.

This chain connects TRBV27 to TRBJ1-4; 9 bases are shared with TRBD1. V was clipped by 8 bases and J by 8 bases; unmatched bases: 12. This CDR3 has 15 residues. Germline V gene lookup returns CDR1 MNHEY and CDR2 SMNVEV (reference sequence). The CDR3: CASLTGGELWEKLFF. In DNA form, the CDR3 reads TGTGCCAGCCTGACAGGGGGAGAGCTTTGGGAAAAACTGTTTTTT.

Only one count was recorded for this clone. The chain combines TRBV28 with TRBJ2-7; possibly TRBD2 for D (6 bases). The CDR3 is 14 residues long. CDR1 and CDR2 from the germline V gene are MDHEN and SYDVKM. Trimming left V 9 bases short and J 3 bases short, with 18 bases between. The DNA of the CDR3 is TGTGCCAGTCGGCCGGCGGGAACGATCTACGAGCAGTACTTC. Amino acid sequence: CASRPAGTIYEQYF.

The V call is TRBV6-1, the J call TRBJ2-2, with 7 bases fitting TRBD1. This CDR3 is 15 amino acids long. Trimming cost V 6 bases and J 0 bases; bases outside gene matches: 4. Germline CDR1 MNHNS, CDR2 SASEGT. CDR3 sequence reads: CASSRQGANTGELFF. The CDR3 region has the DNA TGTGCCAGCAGCCGACAGGGCGCGAACACCGGGGAGCTGTTTTTT.

The chain couples TRBV19 to TRBJ2-3; 8 bases are a match to TRBD2. V shed 2 bases and J 4 bases; nucleotides not matched to a gene: 5. CDR3 length: 15 residues. The germline V gene encodes CDR1 LNHDA and CDR2 SQIVND (reference sequence). The CDR3 sequence: CASSIRGGDADTQYF. In DNA form, the CDR3 reads TGTGCCAGTAGTATACGGGGGGGCGACGCAGATACGCAGTATTTT.

The V and J genes are TRBV5-1 and TRBJ2-2; no definite D call. CDR1 and CDR2 (germline): SGHRS, YFSETQ. V was pared by 3 bases and J by 5 bases, with 11 bases between. This CDR3 has 14 residues. The CDR3 bases are TGCGCCAGCAGCTCCCTTACAAGTACCGGGGAGCTGTTTTTT. Protein: CASSSLTSTGELFF.

The chain combines TRBV7-9 with TRBJ2-3; perhaps D is TRBD1 or TRBD2 (5 bases each). The germline CDR1 and CDR2 sequences are SEHNR and FQNEAQ (reference sequence). The CDR3 covers 15 residues. V lost 3 bases and J lost 2, with 12 bases in between. Written as DNA, the CDR3 is TGTGCCAGCAGCTTGGGTGGGGGAGCCACAGATACGCAGTATTTT. Protein sequence: CASSLGGGATDTQYF.

V gene TRBV19 combines with J gene TRBJ1-1; D may be TRBD1 (6 bases). The ends were cut back, 5 bases at V and 0 bases at J, with 10 bases in the middle. The length of the CDR3 is 14 residues. Germline loops: CDR1 LNHDA, CDR2 SQIVND (reference sequence). Here the CDR3 reads CASSQGQMNTEAFF. CDR3 in DNA: TGTGCCAGTAGTCAGGGACAAATGAACACTGAAGCTTTCTTT.

This clone was observed a handful of times. The rearrangement uses TRBV6-4 and TRBJ2-7; D possibly uses TRBD1 or TRBD2 (6 bases each). With 7 bases removed from V and 0 bases from J, the gap between germline ends came to 16 bases. CDR1 is MRHNA, CDR2 SNTAGT, per germline. The CDR3 runs to 15 residues. The CDR3 coding sequence is TGTGCCAGCAAACCCTTAGGGGGGCACTCCTACGAGCAGTACTTC. Its protein product is CASKPLGGHSYEQYF.

This clone appeared once. This chain uses TRBV28 with TRBJ1-6, with D perhaps TRBD1 (5 bases). Trimming removed 6 bases from V and 6 bases from J, with 12 bases in between. The CDR3 loop spans 14 amino acids. Germline V gives CDR1 MDHEN, CDR2 SYDVKM. The CDR3 bases are TGTGCCAGCAGCCCCGGACAATTTAATTCACCCCTCCACTTT. Translation: CASSPGQFNSPLHF.

The rearrangement links TRBV19 to TRBJ1-2, with D uncertain. V lost 1 base, J lost 7 bases, and 10 bases lay in between. The CDR3 length is 13 residues. Per germline, CDR1 LNHDA and CDR2 SQIVND (reference sequence). DNA for the CDR3: TGTGCCAGTAGTATAGGGTCCCGCGCTGGCTACACCTTC. This gives the protein CASSIGSRAGYTF.